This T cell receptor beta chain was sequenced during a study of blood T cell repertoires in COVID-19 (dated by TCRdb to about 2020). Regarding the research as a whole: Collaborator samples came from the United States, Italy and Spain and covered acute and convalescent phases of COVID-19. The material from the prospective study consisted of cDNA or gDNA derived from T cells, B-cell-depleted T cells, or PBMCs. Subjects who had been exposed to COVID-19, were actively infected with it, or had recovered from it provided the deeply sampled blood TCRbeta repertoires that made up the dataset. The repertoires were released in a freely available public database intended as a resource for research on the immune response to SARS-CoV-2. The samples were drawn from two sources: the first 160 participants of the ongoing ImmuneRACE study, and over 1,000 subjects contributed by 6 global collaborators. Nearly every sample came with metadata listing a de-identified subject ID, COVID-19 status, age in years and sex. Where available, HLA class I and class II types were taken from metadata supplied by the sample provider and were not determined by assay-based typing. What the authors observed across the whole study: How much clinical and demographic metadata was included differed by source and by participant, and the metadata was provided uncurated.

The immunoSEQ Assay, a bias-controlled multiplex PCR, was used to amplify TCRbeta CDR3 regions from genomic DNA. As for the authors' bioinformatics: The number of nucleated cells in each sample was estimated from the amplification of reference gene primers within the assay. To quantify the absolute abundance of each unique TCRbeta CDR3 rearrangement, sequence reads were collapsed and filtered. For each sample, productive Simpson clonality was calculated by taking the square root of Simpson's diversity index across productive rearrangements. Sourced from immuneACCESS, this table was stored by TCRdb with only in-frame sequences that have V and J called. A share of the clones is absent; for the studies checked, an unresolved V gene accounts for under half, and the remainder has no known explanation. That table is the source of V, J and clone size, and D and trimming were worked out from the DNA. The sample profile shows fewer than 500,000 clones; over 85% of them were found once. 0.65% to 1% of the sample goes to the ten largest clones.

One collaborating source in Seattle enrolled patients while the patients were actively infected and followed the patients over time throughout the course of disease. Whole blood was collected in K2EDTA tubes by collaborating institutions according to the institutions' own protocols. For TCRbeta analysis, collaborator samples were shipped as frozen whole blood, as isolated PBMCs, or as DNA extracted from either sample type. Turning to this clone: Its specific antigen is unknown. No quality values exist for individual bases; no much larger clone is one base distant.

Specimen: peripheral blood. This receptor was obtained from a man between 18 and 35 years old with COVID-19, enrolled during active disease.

The DNA sequence follows: TGTGCCAGCAGTTACTCGGGCCGGGAGCTGTTTTTT. Its amino acids are CASSYSGRELFF. The chain uses TRBV6-5 and TRBJ2-2, with the D gene uncertain. The germline V gene specifies MNHEY as CDR1 and SVGAGI as CDR2. The V and J ends are trimmed by 0 bases and 9 bases, leaving 5 bases between them. The CDR3 covers 12 residues, taking in both the cysteine and the phenylalanine. Only the CDR3 portion is preserved as DNA: 36 bases, with reading frame beginning at the first base.